The next 14 T cell receptor beta chains were all read from a single sample in a study of blood T cell repertoires in COVID-19 (TCRdb year 2020). The library was produced with the immunoSEQ multiplex PCR assay. TCRdb limited this immuneACCESS table to in-frame rearrangements with V and J called. A share of clones is missing; checked studies link under half to unresolved V genes, and the rest is unexplained. The sample table shows around 300,000 clones, and around 87% are seen once. About 5.7% of the sample rests with the top ten. The sequencing input was PBMCs or T cells enriched from blood (not recorded which). Receptors were obtained from a woman aged 30 to 39 who had recovered from COVID-19.

The chain carries TRBV7-9 and TRBJ1-5; TRBD1 agrees at 10 bases. With V trimmed by 6 bases and J by 2 bases, 4 bases remained unmatched. Germline V gene sequence: CDR1 SEHNR, CDR2 FQNEAQ (reference sequence). This CDR3 has 15 amino acids. This CDR3 is CASSQTGGGNQPQHF. The DNA of the CDR3 is TGTGCCAGCAGTCAGACAGGGGGCGGCAATCAGCCCCAGCATTTT. Together with reference TRBV7-9 and TRBJ1-5, the CDR3 gives the full variable domain: DTGVSQNPRHKITKRGQNVTFRCDPISEHNRLYWYRQTLGQGPEFLTYFQNEAQLEKSRLLSDRFSAERPKGSFSTLEIQRTEQGDSAMYLCASSQTGGGNQPQHFGDGTRLSIL.

This sequence joins TRBV15 and TRBJ2-7; the D gene is possibly TRBD2 (6 bases). V lost 5 bases and J lost 3, with 17 bases in between. The CDR3 spans 15 residues. Germline assignment: CDR1 LNHNV and CDR2 YYDKDF (reference sequence). Here the CDR3 DNA reads TGTGCCACCAGCTCAGGACGCGGAGGGAGCTACGAGCAGTACTTC. It yields the protein CATSSGRGGSYEQYF.

The chain recombines TRBV5-1 with TRBJ2-2; D is uncertain. From germline, CDR1 is SGHRS and CDR2 YFSETQ. The CDR3 has 15 amino acids. Trimming pared 5 bases from V and 1 base from J, leaving 12 bases between. CDR3 coding DNA: TGCGCCAGCAGTCAGGTTCAGAAGAACACCGGGGAGCTGTTTTTT. Its protein product is CASSQVQKNTGELFF.

The chain has TRBV4-1 and TRBJ2-1; D is unclear. Deletions cut 3 bases from V and 6 bases from J, with 12 bases between. The CDR3 is 14 residues long. Germline CDR1 MGHRA, CDR2 YSYEKL. The chain's CDR3 is CASSHPGIGNEQFF. The DNA of the CDR3 is TGCGCCAGCAGCCATCCAGGAATCGGCAATGAGCAGTTCTTC.

V gene TRBV7-6 combines with J gene TRBJ2-5; D unresolved. Trimming pared 5 bases from V and 4 bases from J, leaving 11 bases between. The CDR3 is made up of 13 amino acids. Germline loops: CDR1 SGHVS, CDR2 FNYEAQ. CDR3 amino acids: CASSNLPGETQYF. The CDR3 DNA is TGTGCCAGCAGCAACCTCCCGGGAGAGACCCAGTACTTC.

The rearrangement links TRBV7-6 to TRBJ2-5; 7 positions agree with TRBD1. Germline CDR1 reads SGHVS; CDR2 reads FNYEAQ. V dropped 0 bases and J dropped 2; count of bases not matched to a gene: 6. The CDR3 covers 16 residues. The CDR3 loop is CASSLAGQLLQETQYF. CDR3 DNA sequence: TGTGCCAGCAGCTTAGCGGGACAGTTATTACAAGAGACCCAGTACTTC.

The chain combines TRBV5-6 with TRBJ1-1; 8 positions match TRBD1. Germline V gene sequence: CDR1 SGHDT, CDR2 YYEEEE. The CDR3 consists of 14 residues. Unmatched junction bases numbered 9, after V lost 6 bases and J lost 5 bases. This chain's CDR3 is CASNRQGKWTEAFF. The CDR3 bases are TGTGCCAGCAATCGACAGGGGAAATGGACTGAAGCTTTCTTT.

The genes are TRBV2 and TRBJ2-1, with TRBD2 matching over 8 bases. Germline V lookup: CDR1 SNHLY, CDR2 FYNNEI. The J segment lost 8 bases and the V segment lost 7 bases, leaving 10 bases of the junction unmatched. The CDR3 extends over 14 amino acids. CDR3 DNA sequence: TGTGCCAGCACCCGGGACGGGGGGGCGGATGAGCAGTTCTTC. Translated, it gives CASTRDGGADEQFF.

The V and J genes are TRBV3-1 (or the pseudogene TRBV3-2) and TRBJ1-2; TRBD1 is a possible D gene (6 bases). CDR3 length: 15 residues. In germline, CDR1 is LGHDT, CDR2 YNNKEL (reference sequence). Trimming removed 0 bases from V and 6 bases from J, with 14 bases in between. CDR3 sequence: CASSQDSGSGDGYTF. The CDR3 DNA sequence: TGTGCCAGCAGCCAAGATTCTGGGTCAGGGGATGGCTACACCTTC.

This chain connects TRBV7-9 to TRBJ1-2; D unresolved. The CDR3 has 13 residues. Germline V gene sequence: CDR1 SEHNR, CDR2 FQNEAQ (reference sequence). With 1 base removed from V and 3 bases from J, the gap between germline ends came to 6 bases. The CDR3 loop is CASSLVSDYGYTF. For the CDR3, the DNA is TGTGCCAGCAGCTTAGTTTCTGACTATGGCTACACCTTC.

This rearrangement joins TRBV5-1 to TRBJ2-2; 9 bases agree with TRBD2. After removal of 5 bases from V and 1 base from J, the junction contained 12 bases not matched to a gene. CDR1 and CDR2 from the germline V gene are SGHRS and YFSETQ. This CDR3 comprises 18 residues. In nucleotides, the CDR3 is TGCGCCAGCAGGACCCCCGGCGGGGGGGGGCTGAACACCGGGGAGCTGTTTTTT. This codes for CASRTPGGGGLNTGELFF.

This clone was seen more than once but under ten times. The gene calls are TRBV4-3 and TRBJ1-1; D possibly corresponds to TRBD1 (6 bases). The CDR3 sequence is 14 residues long. Between the trimmed V and J ends, which lost 0 bases and 5 bases, there was a span of 10 bases. The germline V gene has CDR1 LGHNA and CDR2 YSLEER. The chain's CDR3 is CASSQDRGWTEAFF. CDR3 sequence (DNA): TGCGCCAGCAGCCAAGACAGGGGTTGGACTGAAGCTTTCTTT.

The chain carries TRBV5-4 and TRBJ1-2; D call uncertain. The germline V gene has CDR1 SGHNT and CDR2 YYREEE (reference sequence). The V gene lost 2 bases and the J gene lost 0 bases, with 11 bases spanning the gap. There are 15 residues in the CDR3. The CDR3 spells CASSFAGSANYGYTF. The CDR3 region has the DNA TGTGCCAGCAGCTTCGCGGGTTCTGCTAACTATGGCTACACCTTC.

The chain uses TRBV10-3 and TRBJ1-2, with TRBD1 as a possible D gene (6 bases). Trimming removed 3 bases from V and 6 bases from J, with 11 bases in between. Germline-derived CDR1 and CDR2 are ENHRY and SYGVKD. This CDR3 is built from 13 residues. The CDR3 DNA sequence: TGTGCCATCAGTGAATCAGGGGACGATGGCTACACCTTC. It specifies CAISESGDDGYTF.